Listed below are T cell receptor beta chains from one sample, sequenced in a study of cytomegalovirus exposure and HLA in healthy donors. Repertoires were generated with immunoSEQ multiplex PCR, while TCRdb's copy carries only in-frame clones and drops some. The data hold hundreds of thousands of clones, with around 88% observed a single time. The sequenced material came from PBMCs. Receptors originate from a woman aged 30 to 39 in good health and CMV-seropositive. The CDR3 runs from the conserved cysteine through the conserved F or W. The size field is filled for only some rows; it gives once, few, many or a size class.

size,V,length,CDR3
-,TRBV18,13,CASSPGETGAAFF
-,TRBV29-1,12,CSDLWGADTQYF
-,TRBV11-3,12,CASSAGGDTQYF
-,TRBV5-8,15,CAPWTSGRSNGEQYF
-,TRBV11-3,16,CASSLDSGTSHYEQYF
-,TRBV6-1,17,CASSDLTGGVGTDTQYF
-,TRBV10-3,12,CAISEVGQGFDF
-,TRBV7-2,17,CASSIGSLAGGTGELFF
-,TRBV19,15,CASSIVVSGSTTQYF
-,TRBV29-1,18,CSVDGPRSSGERTDTQYF
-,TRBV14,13,CAIGLDKTGELFF
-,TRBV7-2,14,CASSFPLYTGELFF
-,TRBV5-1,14,CASSWGTENQPQHF
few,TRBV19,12,CASSTRTVGYTF
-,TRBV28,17,CASISVSGGRYLNEQFF
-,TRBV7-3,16,CASSLITSGSVNEQFF
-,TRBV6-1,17,CASSVTAGGSMNTEAFF
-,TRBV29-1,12,CSVEGPGNTIYF
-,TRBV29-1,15,CSVEETGIFAGELFF
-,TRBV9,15,CASSPHPGDSYEQYF
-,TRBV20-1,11,CSANRGDEQFF
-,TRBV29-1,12,CSDGQGNYGYTF
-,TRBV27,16,CASSPSAGELGNTIYF
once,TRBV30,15,CAWNKGDRALDEQYF
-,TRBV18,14,CASSPSAGNYGYTF
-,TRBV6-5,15,CASSLGLAVNNEQFF
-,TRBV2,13,CAIRREVPYEQYF
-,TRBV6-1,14,CASSEAPGGDEQFF
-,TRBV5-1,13,CASGAGLGEKLFF
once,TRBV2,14,CASSAGLAGAEQYF
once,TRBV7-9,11,CASSLLNEQFF
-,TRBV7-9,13,CASSGAGGNTIYF
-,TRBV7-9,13,CASSLGSYNEQFF
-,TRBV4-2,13,CASSLKGVDGYTF
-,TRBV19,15,CASSPGGPRPYEQYF
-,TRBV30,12,CAGSTGNYEQYF
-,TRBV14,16,CASSHLWEGPPDTQYF
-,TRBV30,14,CACASGGAYNEQFF
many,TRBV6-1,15,CASSEAAGQPYEQYF
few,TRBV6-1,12,CASRTAEGPQHF
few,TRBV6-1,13,CASSGGLAREQFF
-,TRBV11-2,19,CASSLDTTGLAGSSYEQYF
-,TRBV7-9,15,CASSQPGLVGNEQFF
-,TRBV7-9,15,CASSPGTGRSYEQYF
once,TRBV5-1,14,CASSLDGGLEGYTF
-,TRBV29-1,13,CSVDKGTDTEAFF
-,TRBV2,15,CASSNKGAVGPEAFF
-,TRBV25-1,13,CASSGLANNEQFF
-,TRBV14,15,CASSRRGFGSGEQYF
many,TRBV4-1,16,CASSQELGTAIYEQYF
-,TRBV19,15,CASSRPGRRNTEAFF
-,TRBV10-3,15,CAISELPSPFYGYTF
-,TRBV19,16,CASSIDIFPLNTEAFF